What follows are 7 T cell receptor beta chains derived from one specimen sequenced in a study of cytomegalovirus exposure and HLA in healthy donors. The PCR made use of 60 Vbeta and 13 Jbeta primers. The protocol was immunoSEQ multiplex PCR, while the TCRdb copy is restricted to in-frame clones and leaves out a portion. The sample lists under 200,000 clones; roughly two thirds were seen once. The sample comprised PBMCs. The receptors originated from a woman aged 18-29 years in good health and CMV-seropositive.

The genes are TRBV5-1 and TRBJ1-5; D uncertain. V dropped 1 base and J dropped 5 bases, with 10 bases sitting between them. Germline assignment: CDR1 SGHRS and CDR2 YFSETQ. The CDR3 loop spans 14 amino acids. The CDR3 sequence is CASSLNGLYQPQHF. DNA for the CDR3: TGCGCCAGCAGCTTGAACGGTCTATATCAGCCCCAGCATTTT.

This sequence joins TRBV2 and TRBJ2-5, with 11 bases identical to TRBD2. CDR3 length: 16 residues. The germline V gene has CDR1 SNHLY and CDR2 FYNNEI. V shed 5 bases and J 4 bases; nucleotides not matched to a gene: 9. The CDR3 DNA reads TGTGCCAGCAGTAGGGACAGACTAGCGGGGACAGAGACCCAGTACTTC. This translates into CASSRDRLAGTETQYF.

This clone was observed once. The chain recombines TRBV30 with TRBJ1-2, with TRBD1 identical over 9 bases. The CDR3 covers 14 residues. V trimming: 1 base; J trimming: 3 bases; junction bases outside the gene matches: 3. Germline lookup yields CDR1 GTSNPN and CDR2 SVGIG (reference sequence). CDR3 amino acids: CAWSETGGDYGYTF. The CDR3 bases are TGTGCCTGGAGTGAAACAGGGGGCGACTATGGCTACACCTTC.

This clone was seen at least ten times. This chain links TRBV15 with TRBJ1-5; D not certain. The CDR3 runs to 14 residues. Germline values: CDR1 LNHNV, CDR2 YYDKDF (reference sequence). V lost 0 bases to trimming and J lost 5 bases, with 8 bases between them. CDR3 loop: CATSREGLYQPQHF. The CDR3 region has the DNA TGTGCCACCAGCAGAGAGGGCCTTTATCAGCCCCAGCATTTT.

The sample holds a few counts of this clone. The same CDR3 arises from other DNA sequences in this sample as well. The rearrangement joins TRBV5-1 to TRBJ2-3, with 13 bases fitting TRBD2. The CDR3 is 16 residues long. The V and J ends lost 4 bases and 2 bases, in that order; junction bases with no gene match: 4. Germline assignment: CDR1 SGHRS and CDR2 YFSETQ. The CDR3 nucleotides read TGCGCCAGCAGCAGGGGACTAGCGGGGTACACAGATACGCAGTATTTT. Translating gives CASSRGLAGYTDTQYF.

J is TRBJ1-3 and V is TRBV7-6, with D tentatively TRBD1 (5 bases). Between the trimmed V and J ends, which lost 5 bases and 2 bases, there was a span of 13 bases. CDR1 and CDR2 (germline): SGHVS, FNYEAQ. CDR3 size: 15 residues. In nucleotides, the CDR3 is TGTGCCAGCAGCCTGGGGGGATTCCCTGGAAACACCATATATTTT. It specifies CASSLGGFPGNTIYF.

This sequence joins TRBV19 and TRBJ2-5, with a weak D call TRBD1 (5 bases). CDR1 LNHDA and CDR2 SQIVND come from the germline V gene (reference sequence). This CDR3 is 14 amino acids long. V was cut by 1 base and J by 2 bases, with 8 bases left in between. CDR3 sequence: CASSIGGSQETQYF. DNA of the CDR3: TGTGCCAGTAGTATAGGGGGCAGTCAAGAGACCCAGTACTTC.